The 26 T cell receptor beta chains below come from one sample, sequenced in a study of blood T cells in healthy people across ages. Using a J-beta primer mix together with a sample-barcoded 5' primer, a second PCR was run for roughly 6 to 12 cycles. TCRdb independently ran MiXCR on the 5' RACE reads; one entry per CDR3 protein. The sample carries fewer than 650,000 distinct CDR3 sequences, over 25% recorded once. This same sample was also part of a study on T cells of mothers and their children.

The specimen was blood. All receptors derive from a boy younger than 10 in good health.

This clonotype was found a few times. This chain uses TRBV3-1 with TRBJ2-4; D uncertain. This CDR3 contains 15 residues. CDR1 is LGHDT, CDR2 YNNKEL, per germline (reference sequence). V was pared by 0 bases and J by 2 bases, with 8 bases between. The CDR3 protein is CASSQDLVTKNIQYF. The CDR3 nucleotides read TGTGCCAGCAGCCAAGATTTGGTGACCAAAAACATTCAGTACTTC.

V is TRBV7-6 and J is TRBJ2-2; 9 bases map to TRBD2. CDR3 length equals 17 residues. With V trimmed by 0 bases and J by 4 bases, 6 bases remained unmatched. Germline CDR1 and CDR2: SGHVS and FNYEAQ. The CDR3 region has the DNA TGTGCCAGCAGCTTAGCGAAAAGCGGGGGGACCACCGGGGAGCTGTTTTTT. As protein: CASSLAKSGGTTGELFF.

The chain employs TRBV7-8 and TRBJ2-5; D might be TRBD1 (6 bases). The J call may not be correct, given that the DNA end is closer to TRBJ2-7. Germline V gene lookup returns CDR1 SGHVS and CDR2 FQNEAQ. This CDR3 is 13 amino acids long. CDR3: CASSDDRNYEQYF. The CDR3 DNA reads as TGTGCCAGCAGTGACGACAGGAACTACGAGCAGTACTTC.

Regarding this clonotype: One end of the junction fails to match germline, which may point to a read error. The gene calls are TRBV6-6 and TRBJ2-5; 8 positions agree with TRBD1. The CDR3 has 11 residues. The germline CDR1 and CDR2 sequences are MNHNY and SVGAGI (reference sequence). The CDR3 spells CASSHSGGLFF. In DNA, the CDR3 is TGTGCCAGCAGTCATTCAGGGGGCTTGTTCTTC.

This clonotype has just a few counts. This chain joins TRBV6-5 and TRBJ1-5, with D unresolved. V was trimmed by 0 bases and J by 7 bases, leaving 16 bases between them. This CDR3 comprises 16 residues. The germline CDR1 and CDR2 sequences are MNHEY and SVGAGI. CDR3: CASSYSYPSRQQPQHF. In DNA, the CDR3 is TGTGCCAGCAGTTACTCGTACCCGAGCAGGCAACAGCCCCAGCATTTT.

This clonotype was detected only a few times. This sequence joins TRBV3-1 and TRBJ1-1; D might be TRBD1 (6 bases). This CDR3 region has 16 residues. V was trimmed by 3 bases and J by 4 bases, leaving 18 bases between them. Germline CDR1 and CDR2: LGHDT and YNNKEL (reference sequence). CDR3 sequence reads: CASSHHQTGMGTEAFF. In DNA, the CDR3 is TGTGCCAGCAGCCACCACCAAACAGGGATGGGCACTGAAGCTTTCTTT.

This chain's CDR3 is CSASWTVNYGYTF. CDR3 nucleotides: TGCAGTGCTAGCTGGACGGTGAACTATGGCTACACCTTC. The chain has TRBV20-1 and TRBJ1-2; no clear D. Trimming took off 3 bases at V and 2 bases at J, with 10 bases between the two ends. From germline, CDR1 is DFQATT and CDR2 SNEGSKA (reference sequence). The CDR3 is 13 amino acids.

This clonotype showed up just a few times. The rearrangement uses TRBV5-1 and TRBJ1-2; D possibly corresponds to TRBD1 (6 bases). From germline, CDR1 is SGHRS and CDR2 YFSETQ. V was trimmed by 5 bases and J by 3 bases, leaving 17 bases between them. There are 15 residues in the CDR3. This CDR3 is CASSIGGSWDYGYTF. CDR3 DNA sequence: TGCGCCAGCAGTATAGGGGGAAGTTGGGACTATGGCTACACCTTC.

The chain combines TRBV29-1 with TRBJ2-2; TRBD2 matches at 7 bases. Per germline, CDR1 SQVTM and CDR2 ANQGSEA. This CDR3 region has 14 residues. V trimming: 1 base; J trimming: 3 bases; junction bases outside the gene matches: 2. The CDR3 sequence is CSVEGLADTGELFF. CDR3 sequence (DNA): TGCAGCGTTGAAGGGCTAGCGGACACCGGGGAGCTGTTTTTT.

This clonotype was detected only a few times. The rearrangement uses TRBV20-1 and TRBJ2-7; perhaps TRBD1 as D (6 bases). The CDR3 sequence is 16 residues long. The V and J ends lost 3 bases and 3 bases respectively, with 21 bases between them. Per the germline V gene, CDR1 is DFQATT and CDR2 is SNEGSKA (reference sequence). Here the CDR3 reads CSARPLGTRGDYEQYF. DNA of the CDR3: TGCAGTGCTAGGCCTCTCGGGACAAGGGGCGACTACGAGCAGTACTTC.

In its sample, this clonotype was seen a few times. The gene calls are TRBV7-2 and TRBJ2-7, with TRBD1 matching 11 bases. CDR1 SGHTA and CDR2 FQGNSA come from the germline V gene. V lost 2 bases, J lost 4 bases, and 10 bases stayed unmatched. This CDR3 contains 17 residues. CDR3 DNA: TGTGCCAGCAGCTTATATTTGGTAGGGACAGGGGGGTACGAGCAGTACTTC. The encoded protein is CASSLYLVGTGGYEQYF.

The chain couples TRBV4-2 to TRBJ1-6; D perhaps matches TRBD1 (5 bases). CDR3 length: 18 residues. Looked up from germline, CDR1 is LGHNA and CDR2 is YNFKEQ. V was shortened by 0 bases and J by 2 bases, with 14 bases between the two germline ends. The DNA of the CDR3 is TGTGCCAGCAGCCAAGAGGGTCGGGGGAGGACCTATAATTCACCCCTCCACTTT. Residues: CASSQEGRGRTYNSPLHF.

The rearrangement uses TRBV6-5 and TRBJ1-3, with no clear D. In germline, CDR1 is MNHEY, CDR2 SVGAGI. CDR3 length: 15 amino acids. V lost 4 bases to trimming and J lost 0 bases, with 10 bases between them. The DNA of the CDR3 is TGTGCCAGCAGTTCCCCTTTACTCTCTGGAAACACCATATATTTT. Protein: CASSSPLLSGNTIYF.

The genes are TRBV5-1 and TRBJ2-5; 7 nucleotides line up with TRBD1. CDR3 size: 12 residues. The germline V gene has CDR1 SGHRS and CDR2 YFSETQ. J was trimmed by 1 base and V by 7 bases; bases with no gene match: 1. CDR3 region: CASGDSQETQYF. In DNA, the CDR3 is TGCGCCAGCGGGGACAGCCAAGAGACCCAGTACTTC.

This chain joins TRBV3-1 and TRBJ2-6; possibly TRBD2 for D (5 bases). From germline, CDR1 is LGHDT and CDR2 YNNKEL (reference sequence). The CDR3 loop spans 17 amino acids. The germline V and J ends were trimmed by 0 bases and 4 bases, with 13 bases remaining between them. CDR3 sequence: CASSQDRGSAGANVLTF. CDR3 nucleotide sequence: TGTGCCAGCAGCCAAGATCGGGGTAGCGCGGGGGCCAACGTCCTGACTTTC.

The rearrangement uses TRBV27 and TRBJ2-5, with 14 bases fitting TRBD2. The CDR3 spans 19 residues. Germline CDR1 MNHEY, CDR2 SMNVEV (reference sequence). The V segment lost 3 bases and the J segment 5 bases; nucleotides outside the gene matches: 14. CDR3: CASSLEGRTSGGLLETQYF. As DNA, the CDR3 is TGTGCCAGCAGTTTGGAGGGGCGGACTAGCGGGGGGTTGCTGGAGACCCAGTACTTC.

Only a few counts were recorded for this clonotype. The CDR3 spells CASSLGPGTEQYF. The CDR3 DNA is TGTGCCAGCAGTTTAGGGCCGGGTACGGAGCAGTACTTC. The V call is TRBV27, the J call TRBJ2-7, with D uncertain. The CDR3 extends over 13 amino acids. Germline loops: CDR1 MNHEY, CDR2 SMNVEV (reference sequence). With 2 bases removed from V and 7 bases from J, the gap between germline ends came to 12 bases.

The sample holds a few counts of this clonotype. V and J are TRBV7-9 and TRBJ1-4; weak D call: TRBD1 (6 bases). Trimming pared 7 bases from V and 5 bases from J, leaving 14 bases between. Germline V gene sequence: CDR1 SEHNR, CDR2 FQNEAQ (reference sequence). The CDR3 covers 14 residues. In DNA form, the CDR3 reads TGTGCCAGCACCACGGGACAAGAAAATGAAAAACTGTTTTTT. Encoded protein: CASTTGQENEKLFF.

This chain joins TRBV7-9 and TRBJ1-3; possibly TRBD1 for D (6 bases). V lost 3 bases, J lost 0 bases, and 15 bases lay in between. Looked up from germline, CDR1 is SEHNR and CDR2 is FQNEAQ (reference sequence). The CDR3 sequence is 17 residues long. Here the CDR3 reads CASSFYRDWSSGNTIYF. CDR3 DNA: TGTGCCAGCAGCTTTTACAGGGATTGGAGCTCTGGAAACACCATATATTTT.

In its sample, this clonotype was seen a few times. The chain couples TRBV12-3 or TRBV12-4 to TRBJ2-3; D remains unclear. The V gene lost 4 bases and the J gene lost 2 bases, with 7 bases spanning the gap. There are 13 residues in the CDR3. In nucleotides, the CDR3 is TGTGCCAGCAGTTGGGGAACCACAGATACGCAGTATTTT. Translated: CASSWGTTDTQYF.

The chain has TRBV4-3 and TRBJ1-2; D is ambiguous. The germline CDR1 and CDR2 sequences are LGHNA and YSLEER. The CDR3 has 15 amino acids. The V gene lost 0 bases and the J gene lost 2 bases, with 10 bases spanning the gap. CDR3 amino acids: CASSQDRGGNYGYTF. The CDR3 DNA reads TGCGCCAGCAGCCAAGATCGAGGTGGGAACTATGGCTACACCTTC.

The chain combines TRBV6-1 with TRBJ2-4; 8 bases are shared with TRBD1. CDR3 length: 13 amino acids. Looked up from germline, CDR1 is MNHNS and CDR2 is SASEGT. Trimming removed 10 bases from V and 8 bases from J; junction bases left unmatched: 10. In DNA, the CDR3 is TGTGCCACCGACAGGGGAGGATTGGACATTCAGTACTTC. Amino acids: CATDRGGLDIQYF.

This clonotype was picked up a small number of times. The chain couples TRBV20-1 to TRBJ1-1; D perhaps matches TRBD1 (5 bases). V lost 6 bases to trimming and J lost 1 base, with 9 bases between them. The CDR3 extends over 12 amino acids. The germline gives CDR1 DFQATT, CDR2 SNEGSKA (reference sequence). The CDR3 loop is CSANRRNTEAFF. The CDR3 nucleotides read TGCAGTGCAAACAGGCGGAACACTGAAGCTTTCTTT.

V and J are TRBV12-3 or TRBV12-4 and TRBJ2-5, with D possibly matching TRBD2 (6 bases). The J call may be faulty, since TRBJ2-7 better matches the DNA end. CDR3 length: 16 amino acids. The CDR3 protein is CASTSSRVGGGYEQYF. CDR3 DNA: TGTGCCAGCACCTCCAGTAGAGTGGGGGGTGGGTACGAGCAGTACTTC.

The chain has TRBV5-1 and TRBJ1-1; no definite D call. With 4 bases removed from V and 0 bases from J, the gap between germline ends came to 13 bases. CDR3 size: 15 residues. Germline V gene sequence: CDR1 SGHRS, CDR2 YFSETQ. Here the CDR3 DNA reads TGCGCCAGCAGCCCGGCACGTCAGATGAACACTGAAGCTTTCTTT. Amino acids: CASSPARQMNTEAFF.

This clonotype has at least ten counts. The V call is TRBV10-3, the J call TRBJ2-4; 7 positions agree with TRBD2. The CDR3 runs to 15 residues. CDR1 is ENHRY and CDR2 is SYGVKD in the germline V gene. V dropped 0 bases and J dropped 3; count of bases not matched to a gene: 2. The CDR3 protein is CAISESSSGKNIQYF. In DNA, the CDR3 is TGTGCCATCAGTGAGTCTTCTAGCGGCAAAAACATTCAGTACTTC.